This entry lists 2 T cell receptor beta chains sequenced from one sample in a study of cytomegalovirus exposure and HLA in healthy donors. Amplification used 60 Vbeta primers and 13 Jbeta primers. Clones were read by immunoSEQ multiplex PCR, and TCRdb kept only the in-frame ones, dropping some. Of some 120,000 clones listed, about 76% are singletons. Sequencing was done on a sample of PBMCs. The source is a woman aged 25 to 39 in good health and CMV-seronegative.

The rearrangement joins TRBV4-1 to TRBJ2-2; possibly TRBD2 for D (5 bases). Trimming shortened V by 0 bases and J by 2 bases, and 7 bases separated the two germline ends. The CDR3 consists of 15 residues. Germline values: CDR1 MGHRA, CDR2 YSYEKL. CDR3 sequence reads: CASSQDTGNTGELFF. The DNA of the CDR3 is TGCGCCAGCAGCCAAGATACGGGAAACACCGGGGAGCTGTTTTTT.

The J gene is TRBJ2-7, the V gene TRBV5-1, with TRBD2 matching over 7 bases. Germline loops: CDR1 SGHRS, CDR2 YFSETQ. The CDR3 is 16 residues long. Losses at the gene ends were 4 bases for V and 3 bases for J; bases not matched to a gene: 13. CDR3 protein: CASSPDRRETDYEQYF. Here the CDR3 DNA reads TGCGCCAGCAGCCCGGATCGGCGGGAGACCGACTACGAGCAGTACTTC. The variable domain in full, completed from reference TRBV5-1 and TRBJ2-7, reads KAGVTQTPRYLIKTRGQQVTLSCSPISGHRSVSWYQQTPGQGLQFLFEYFSETQRNKGNFPGRFSGRQFSNSRSEMNVSTLELGDSALYLCASSPDRRETDYEQYFGPGTRLTVT.